This is a list of T cell receptor beta chains from one sample in a study of OX40 agonist ivuxolimab in advanced cancers. The method was immunoSEQ multiplex PCR; TCRdb's version includes in-frame clones alone and lacks a portion of them. The sample holds some 25,000 clones, approximately 85% seen once. The sequences come from CD4+ or CD8+ T cells sorted from blood, collected in a trial of the OX40 agonist ivuxolimab. These receptors were obtained from an adult with an advanced solid tumor such as melanoma, head and neck, liver or kidney cancer. CDR3s include the opening cysteine and the closing phenylalanine or tryptophan. A D gene is named only where the DNA matches it firmly. Only part of the rows carry a size: once, few, many, or a class if the clone is expanded.

clone size	V gene	J gene	D gene	CDR3 length	CDR3 DNA	CDR3 protein
.	TRBV28	TRBJ2-1	.	15	TGTGCCAGCAGTTTCAGGGGGGGCGGCTACAATGAGCAGTTCTTC	CASSFRGGGYNEQFF
.	TRBV27	TRBJ2-7	.	14	TGTGCCAGCAGCCCGGGACCAGCTGGATACGAGCAGTACTTC	CASSPGPAGYEQYF
.	TRBV7-9	TRBJ2-7	TRBD2	16	TGTGCCAGCAGCTTGTTATTAAGCGGGATGACCTACGAGCAGTACTTC	CASSLLLSGMTYEQYF
.	TRBV15	TRBJ1-2	.	14	TGTGCCACCGGGAGGGACATACCTAACTATGGCTACACCTTC	CATGRDIPNYGYTF
.	TRBV9	TRBJ2-5	.	16	TGTGCCAGCAGCGTAGCGGCGAGAAACCTGGGGGAGACCCAGTACTTC	CASSVAARNLGETQYF
.	TRBV28	TRBJ1-1	.	15	TGTGCCAGCAGTTTAACCAAGGAGCATGACACTGAAGCTTTCTTT	CASSLTKEHDTEAFF
.	TRBV28	TRBJ1-4	.	14	TGTGCCAGTCGACGGGTCCAGTCGACGGAAAAACTGTTTTTT	CASRRVQSTEKLFF
few	TRBV10-2	TRBJ2-7	.	14	TGCGCCAGCAGTGATACGGGACGCCCTCGGGAGCAGTACTTC	CASSDTGRPREQYF
.	TRBV27	TRBJ1-2	.	13	TGTGCCAGCAGTTTAAGGGGGGTCTATGGCTACACCTTC	CASSLRGVYGYTF
.	TRBV5-6	TRBJ2-7	.	13	TGTGCCAGCAGCTTGGCGACACCGTACGAGCAGTACTTC	CASSLATPYEQYF
.	TRBV4-3	TRBJ1-1	.	12	TGCGCCAGCAGCCAGGGGGACACTGAAGCTTTCTTT	CASSQGDTEAFF
.	TRBV2	TRBJ2-3	.	16	TGTGCCAGCGGGGGCAGGGGCCAAAATGTGGCAGATACGCAGTATTTT	CASGGRGQNVADTQYF
.	TRBV29-1	TRBJ2-1	TRBD1	18	TGCAGCGTTGAGGTCGGCAGGGGGCCTGGCGGATCCTACAATGAGCAGTTCTTC	CSVEVGRGPGGSYNEQFF
.	TRBV15	TRBJ1-2	.	15	TGTGCCACCAGCGGTAAGACTAGGCTTGGCTATGGCTACACCTTC	CATSGKTRLGYGYTF
.	TRBV7-8	TRBJ1-2	.	13	TGTGCCAGCAGCTTATCGGAGGTCGTAGGCTACACCTTC	CASSLSEVVGYTF
.	TRBV27	TRBJ2-2	.	12	TGTGCCAGCCATCAGGGTTCGGGGGAGCTGTTTTTT	CASHQGSGELFF
.	TRBV7-9	TRBJ2-3	TRBD1	15	TGTGCCAGCAGCTCGAGACAGGGGGAGGTAGATACGCAGTATTTT	CASSSRQGEVDTQYF
.	TRBV7-2	TRBJ2-1	.	15	TGTGCCAGCAGAGCGTGGACCTCTATCTACAATGAGCAGTTCTTC	CASRAWTSIYNEQFF
few	TRBV14	TRBJ2-2	.	12	TGTGCCAGCAACAGGAACACCGGGGAGCTGTTTTTT	CASNRNTGELFF
.	TRBV5-3	TRBJ2-7	TRBD1	16	TGTGCCAGAAGCCTGGGCGAAACGACAGGGGACTACGAGCAGTACTTC	CARSLGETTGDYEQYF
.	TRBV6-5	TRBJ2-3	.	15	TGTGCCAGCCAACTCACCATCACTCGCGTAGATACGCAGTATTTT	CASQLTITRVDTQYF
.	TRBV9	TRBJ2-2	TRBD1	16	TGTGCCAGCAGCGCCCTGGGACAGGGAAGCACCGGGGAGCTGTTTTTT	CASSALGQGSTGELFF
once	TRBV21-1	TRBJ1-4	.	19	TGTGCCAGCAGCAAAGCCCCGTCCAGGGGGCCGGAGGATAATGAAAAACTGTTTTTT	CASSKAPSRGPEDNEKLFF
.	TRBV7-8	TRBJ2-7	.	13	TGTGCCAGCAGCCCCGACGGAGGCTACGAGCAGTACTTC	CASSPDGGYEQYF
once	TRBV9	TRBJ2-7	.	13	TGTGCCAGCAGCCCGGTGGGGGACTACGAGCAGTACTTC	CASSPVGDYEQYF
.	TRBV14	TRBJ1-4	TRBD1	16	TGTGCCAGCAGCCAACCTGACAGGGGACCGGGGGAAAAACTGTTTTTT	CASSQPDRGPGEKLFF
.	TRBV30	TRBJ2-2	.	12	TGTGCCTGGTTGGGGGACACCGGGGAGCTGTTTTTT	CAWLGDTGELFF
.	TRBV6-5	TRBJ1-2	.	13	TGTGCCAGCAGTTACGAGCCTTTCTATGGCTACACCTTC	CASSYEPFYGYTF
.	TRBV5-5	TRBJ2-7	.	14	TGTGCCAGCACCCAGTCTAGCGTCTCCTACGAGCAGTACTTC	CASTQSSVSYEQYF
.	TRBV4-1	TRBJ2-7	TRBD2	15	TGCGCCAGCAGCCCCGGGAGCGGGGTCTCCTACGAGCAGTACTTC	CASSPGSGVSYEQYF
.	TRBV7-9	TRBJ2-7	.	14	TGTGCCAGCAGCCCCTCACGGATTCCCTACGAGCAGTACTTC	CASSPSRIPYEQYF
.	TRBV9	TRBJ2-2	.	15	TGTGCCAGCAGCTCTCGCGGCGGGAACACCGGGGAGCTGTTTTTT	CASSSRGGNTGELFF
.	TRBV5-1	TRBJ2-1	.	15	TGCGCCAGCAGCTATAGCGCCTATACCTACAATGAGCAGTTCTTC	CASSYSAYTYNEQFF
once	TRBV9	TRBJ2-1	.	15	TGTGCCAGCAGCGTAGTTCAGGACTTTTACAATGAGCAGTTCTTC	CASSVVQDFYNEQFF
.	TRBV29-1	TRBJ1-2	.	11	TGCAGCGGAGGGACGGACTATGGCTACACCTTC	CSGGTDYGYTF
.	TRBV11-3	TRBJ2-1	.	13	TGTGCCAGCAGCTTCGGGGGATGGGATGAGCAGTTCTTC	CASSFGGWDEQFF
.	TRBV28	TRBJ1-6	TRBD1	14	TGTGCCAGCAGGAGGACAGGGGGTGTTTCACCCCTCCACTTT	CASRRTGGVSPLHF
.	TRBV30	TRBJ2-6	.	14	TGTGCCTGGAGTAAGGGGGATGGGGCCAACGTCCTGACTTTC	CAWSKGDGANVLTF
.	TRBV4-1	TRBJ2-1	TRBD2	15	TGCGCCAGCAGCCCCGGGGTAGCGGGATACAATGAGCAGTTCTTC	CASSPGVAGYNEQFF
.	TRBV27	TRBJ2-1	TRBD1	16	TGTGCCAGCTCCTATGTTGGGACAGGGGGCTACAATGAGCAGTTCTTC	CASSYVGTGGYNEQFF
.	TRBV5-6	TRBJ2-7	TRBD1	14	TGTGCCAGCAGCTTGGGGGACAGTTCCTACGAGCAGTACTTC	CASSLGDSSYEQYF
.	TRBV29-1	TRBJ2-2	.	12	TGCAGCGTTCCACAGGCCACCGGGGAGCTGTTTTTT	CSVPQATGELFF
.	TRBV5-1	TRBJ2-5	.	13	TGCGCCAGCAGCTTGGGGACAGTTGTAACCCAGTACTTC	CASSLGTVVTQYF
once	TRBV18	TRBJ1-2	.	16	TGTGCCAGCTCACCACCGCAGGACAGTTTGCTCTATGGCTACACCTTC	CASSPPQDSLLYGYTF